This entry concerns a single T cell receptor (beta chain). In the original analysis: Amplification of reference gene primers provided the estimated nucleated cell counts. Assay used: immunoSEQ multiplex PCR; TCRdb lists only in-frame clones, some missing. V, J and clone size are those of that table, while D and trimming were read from the DNA. The sample has over 150,000 clones; roughly four fifths are singletons. This sample is part of a study of blood T cell repertoires in COVID-19. Participants had their cohort set by participant-reported clinical history. Two negative PCRs, clearance, or symptom resolution were required of recovered Cohort 3 donors. The sequenced sample was PBMCs or T cells enriched from blood (not recorded which). The TCR was taken from a man between 40 and 49 years old who had recovered from COVID-19.

The CDR3 region has the DNA TGTGCCAGCAGCCCAACTAGCGGATCCATCGGAGAGACCCAGTACTTC. Its protein product is CASSPTSGSIGETQYF. The J gene is TRBJ2-5, the V gene TRBV7-2, with 8 bases lining up with TRBD2. Germline CDR1 reads SGHTA; CDR2 reads FQGNSA. The CDR3 consists of 16 residues. With 5 bases clipped from V and 4 bases from J, the junction kept 12 bases outside the gene matches.